This T cell receptor (beta chain) was found in a study of T cells in Graves' hyperthyroidism and ophthalmopathy (dated by TCRdb to between 2017 and 2020). Background on the whole study: Peripheral blood was sampled at the time of initial diagnosis, prior to any treatment. Thyroid tissue and blood T-cell repertoires from about 6 Graves' hyperthyroidism patients were also compared in the study. The roughly 100 discovery patients were randomly divided into training and test sets at a 7:3 ratio. To identify TCR V-J signatures that set the groups apart, the researchers used a discovery cohort of about a hundred patients, made up of 40 to 45 with Graves' ophthalmopathy and some 58 with stable Graves' hyperthyroidism. Whether ophthalmopathy could be predicted prospectively was tested in an independent validation cohort made up of approximately 19 hyperthyroidism patients plus 17 patients who later progressed to ophthalmopathy. After sampling, hyperthyroidism patients received methimazole starting at 30 mg daily, and ophthalmopathy patients received high-dose intravenous methylprednisolone. TCR Vbeta CDR3 sequencing of around 130 peripheral blood samples (under 45 ophthalmopathy, 75 hyperthyroidism and roughly 17 progressor patients) is reported in the paper. Study-wide findings and limitations: No statistical method was used to fix the sample size in advance, and group allocation was not hidden from the investigators. In validation, the model predicted progression to ophthalmopathy with over 65% sensitivity and about 72% specificity, a median of roughly seven months before onset. Most expanded thyroid clonotypes (frequency above 0.001) were also detected in blood, suggesting blood repertoires may reflect thyroid immune responses. A 13 V-J signature model separated ophthalmopathy from stable hyperthyroidism, with approximately 86% sensitivity and about 81% specificity in cross-validation and 80%/75% in testing.

The CDR3 numbers 14 residues from cysteine through phenylalanine. Only the CDR3 DNA stays, 42 bases, in frame from base 1. CDR1 and CDR2 were assigned from the germline V gene as SGHDT and YYEEEE. At the junction V is shortened by 0 bases and J by 1 base, with 7 bases in between. A patient counted as having stable Graves' hyperthyroidism if no progression to ophthalmopathy occurred over 18 months of follow-up. Hyperthyroidism patients were aged 18 to 65 years and newly diagnosed, with disease duration of less than 2 months. Any patient with an uncontrolled infection, another autoimmune disease, pregnancy or lactation was excluded. Diagnoses were established on the basis of clinical symptoms, serum thyroxine and TRAb, thyroid ultrasound, and orbital computed tomography. Ficoll-Paque density gradient centrifugation was used to isolate PBMCs from approximately 10 ml of fresh peripheral blood. Total RNA was extracted with Trizol reagent, and quality was checked on an Agilent 2100 Bioanalyzer.

This clonotype was seen many times. Its antigen is currently not known. No per-base quality is available; no much larger clone lies one base away. TCR beta CDR3 regions were amplified from RNA transcripts. The first round of RT-PCR for the TCR CDR3 was performed with the HTBI primer set and the Qiagen OneStep RT-PCR kit. Libraries were constructed in a second round of multiplex PCR, after which size selection and purification were performed. Libraries were sequenced paired-end with 100 bp reads on an Illumina HiSeq2000. Processing in the source paper ran as follows. Raw data were processed with SOAPnuke, discarding reads with adapters, uncalled bases, mean Phred below 15, or no exact constant-primer or identifier match. High-quality paired reads were merged with COPE v1.2.5, and unique nucleotide sequences were defined as clonotypes. Clonotypes were aligned to IMGT TRBV, TRBD and TRBJ reference segments using MiTCR v1.1. The analysis included only V-J combinations with a frequency above 0.0001, which together covered over 98% of the repertoires. A TCS score was defined as the ratio of F50 (clonal expansion) to E x V (chaos), with BLOSUM62-based TCRdist applied between CDR3 peptides within each V-J. Welch's t-statistics and random forest reduced fewer than 550 V-J features to some 14, which were used in a naive Bayes classifier (R e1071). TCRdb handled the public reads itself, with Q25 trimming in fastp and clone calling in MiXCR, and kept productive beta chains. Rows with one shared CDR3 protein collapse into an entry with the most common genes and DNA. In this record, the V and J calls reflect TCRdb's handling and not the investigators' own analysis. The sample yields 200,000 to 250,000 distinct CDR3 sequences; roughly 17% were counted once. Around 50% of the sample belongs to the ten largest clones.

Material for sequencing was blood. This chain joins TRBV5-6 to TRBJ1-1; the D gene is not confidently resolved. This clonotype was sampled from a man in his forties or fifties with Graves' hyperthyroidism. The CDR3 here reads CASSLGPANTEAFF. The DNA reads TGTGCCAGCAGCTTGGGCCCAGCGAACACTGAAGCTTTCTTT.